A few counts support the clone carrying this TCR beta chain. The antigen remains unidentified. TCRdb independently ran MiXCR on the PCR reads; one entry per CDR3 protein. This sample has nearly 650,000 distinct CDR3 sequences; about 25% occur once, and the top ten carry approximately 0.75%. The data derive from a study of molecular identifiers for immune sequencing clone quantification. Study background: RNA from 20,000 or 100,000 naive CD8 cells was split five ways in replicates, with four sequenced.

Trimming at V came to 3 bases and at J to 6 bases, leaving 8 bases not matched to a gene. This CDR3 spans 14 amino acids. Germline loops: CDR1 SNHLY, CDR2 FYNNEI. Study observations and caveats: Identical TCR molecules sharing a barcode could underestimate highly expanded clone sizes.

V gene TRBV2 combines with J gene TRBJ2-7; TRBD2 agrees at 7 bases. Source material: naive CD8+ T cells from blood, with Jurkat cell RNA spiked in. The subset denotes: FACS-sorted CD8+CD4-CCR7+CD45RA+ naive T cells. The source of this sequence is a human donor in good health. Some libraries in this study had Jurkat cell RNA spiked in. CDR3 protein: CASSDRPGGSEQYF. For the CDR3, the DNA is TGTGCCAGCAGTGATCGCCCGGGAGGCAGCGAGCAGTACTTC.